The subject of this entry is one T cell receptor (beta chain). PCR involved 60 Vbeta and 13 Jbeta primers. Data came from immunoSEQ multiplex PCR; TCRdb stores just in-frame clones and leaves some out. The sample has about 130,000 clones; roughly 10% are singletons. This entry is derived from a study of cytomegalovirus exposure and HLA in healthy donors. The germline gives CDR1 LNHDA, CDR2 SQIVND (reference sequence). CDR3 size: 14 residues. Trimming removed 6 bases at V and 0 bases at J, with 11 bases between. The chain couples TRBV19 to TRBJ1-1; D remains ambiguous. This sequence was found in a woman aged 18-29 years in good health and CMV-seropositive. Material for sequencing was PBMCs. The CDR3 here is CASRREGMNTEAFF. The CDR3 DNA reads TGTGCCAGTAGGAGGGAGGGCATGAACACTGAAGCTTTCTTT.